This TCR beta chain was identified in a study of T cell repertoires in cytomegalovirus infection. Across the study: The study used recently identified HLA-C-restricted and well-studied HLA-B-restricted CMV epitopes.

MiXCR, applied by TCRdb to the reads, yields one record per CDR3 protein. The sample yields roughly 280,000 distinct CDR3 sequences, roughly a fifth seen once. Findings of the study overall: HLA-C-restricted CMV clonotypes gave the most frequent clonotype in two of eight donors.

V was pared by 2 bases and J by 4 bases, with 14 bases between. This CDR3 has 15 amino acids. Germline V lookup: CDR1 MNHEY, CDR2 SVGEGT. This clonotype was seen only a few times. The antigen is undetermined. The chain combines TRBV6-2 or TRBV6-3 with TRBJ2-5, with D maybe TRBD1 (6 bases). This clonotype was obtained from a human donor in good health (CMV status not recorded). Some clones in this sample may be carry-over from other donors' samples. The source was cultured PBMCs, collected from culture after CMV antigen stimulation. DNA for the CDR3: TGTGCCAGCAGTTACAGGCGGGCCAGGGGAGAGACCCAGTACTTC. Encoded protein: CASSYRRARGETQYF.